A single TCR beta chain is shown here with its context. The target antigen is unknown. This record belongs to a study of CD8+CD57+ T cells in acquired aplastic anemia. As for the study in general: Across the sorted CD4+ and CD8+ cells, DNA amounts averaged approximately 3.1 ug.

Notes on the study in general: Patients and controls shared about 30 CD8+ CDR3 sequences, which appeared highly expressed in patients and within their immunodominant clones. Patients showed no significant difference from controls in CD8+ Simpson's diversity.

The study profiled TCR beta VDJ and CDR3 using genomic DNA as template. Using its own MiXCR run on the reads, TCRdb lists one record per CDR3 protein. Of some 150,000 distinct CDR3 sequences listed, around two fifths were seen once; the top ten hold roughly 8.9%. This CDR3 has 13 amino acids. V gave up 5 bases and J gave up 10 bases, with 14 bases separating them. CDR1 is KGHDR and CDR2 is SFDVKD in the germline V gene. Sequenced material: sorted CD4+, CD8+, or CD8+CD57+ T cells (not recorded which) from PBMCs. The source is a human donor in good health, serving as a control. This chain connects TRBV24-1 to TRBJ1-5; D is ambiguous. In DNA form, the CDR3 reads TGTGCCACCAGTGCGGCTAGCGGGAGTCCCCAGCATTTT. Protein product: CATSAASGSPQHF.